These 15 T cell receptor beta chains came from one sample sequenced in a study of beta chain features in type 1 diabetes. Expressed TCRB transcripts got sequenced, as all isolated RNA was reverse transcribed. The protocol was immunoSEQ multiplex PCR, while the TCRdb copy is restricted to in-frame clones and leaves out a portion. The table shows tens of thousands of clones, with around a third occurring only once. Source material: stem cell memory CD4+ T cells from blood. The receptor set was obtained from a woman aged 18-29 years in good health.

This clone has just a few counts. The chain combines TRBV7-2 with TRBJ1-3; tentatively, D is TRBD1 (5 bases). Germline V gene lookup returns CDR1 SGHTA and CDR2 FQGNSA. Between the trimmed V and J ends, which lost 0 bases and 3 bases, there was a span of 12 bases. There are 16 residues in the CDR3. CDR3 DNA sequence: TGTGCCAGCAGCTTAGCGATAGGGGCAGGTGGAAACACCATATATTTT. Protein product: CASSLAIGAGGNTIYF.

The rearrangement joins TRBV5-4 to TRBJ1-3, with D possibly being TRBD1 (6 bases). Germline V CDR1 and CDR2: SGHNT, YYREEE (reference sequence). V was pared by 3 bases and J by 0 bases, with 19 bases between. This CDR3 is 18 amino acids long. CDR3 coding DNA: TGTGCCAGCAGCTCGCCCAAGGACAGTCGGAGCTCTGGAAACACCATATATTTT. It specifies CASSSPKDSRSSGNTIYF.

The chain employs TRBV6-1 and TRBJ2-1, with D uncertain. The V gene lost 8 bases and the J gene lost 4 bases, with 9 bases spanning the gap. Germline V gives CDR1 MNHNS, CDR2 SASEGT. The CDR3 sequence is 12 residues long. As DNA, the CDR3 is TGTGCCAGCGCTACCCCGTACAATGAGCAGTTCTTC. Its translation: CASATPYNEQFF.

The CDR3 loop is CASSPDRNPSYEQYF. CDR3 nucleotides: TGTGCCAGCAGCCCAGACAGGAACCCCTCCTACGAGCAGTACTTC. The J gene is TRBJ2-7, the V gene TRBV7-2; weak D call: TRBD1 (6 bases). V lost 5 bases, J lost 0 bases, and 14 bases lay in between. This CDR3 is built from 15 residues. CDR1 SGHTA and CDR2 FQGNSA come from the germline V gene. The whole variable domain, filled in from reference TRBV7-2 and TRBJ2-7, reads GAGVSQSPSNKVTEKGKDVELRCDPISGHTALYWYRQSLGQGLEFLIYFQGNSAPDKSGLPSDRFSAERTGGSVSTLTIQRTQQEDSAVYLCASSPDRNPSYEQYFGPGTRLTVT.

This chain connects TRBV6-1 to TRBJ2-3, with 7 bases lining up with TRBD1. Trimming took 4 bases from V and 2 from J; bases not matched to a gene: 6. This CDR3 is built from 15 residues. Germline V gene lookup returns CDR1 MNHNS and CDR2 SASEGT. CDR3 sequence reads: CASSGRDSSTDTQYF. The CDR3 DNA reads TGTGCCAGCAGTGGCCGGGACAGCTCCACAGATACGCAGTATTTT.

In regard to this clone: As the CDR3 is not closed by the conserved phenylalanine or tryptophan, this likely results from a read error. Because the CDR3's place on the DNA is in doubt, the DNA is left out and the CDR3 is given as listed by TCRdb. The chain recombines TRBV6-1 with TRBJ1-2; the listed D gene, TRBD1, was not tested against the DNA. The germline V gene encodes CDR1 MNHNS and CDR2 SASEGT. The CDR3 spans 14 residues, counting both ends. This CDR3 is CASSSRDRGRETTL.

The CDR3 DNA is TGTGCCAGCAGCTTACAGGGACCCAATCAGCCCCAGCATTTT. Translation: CASSLQGPNQPQHF. The chain carries TRBV2 and TRBJ1-5; tentatively, D is TRBD1 (6 bases). Germline assignment: CDR1 SNHLY and CDR2 FYNNEI. This CDR3 is built from 14 residues. Trimming took 6 bases from V and 3 from J, leaving 12 bases between them.

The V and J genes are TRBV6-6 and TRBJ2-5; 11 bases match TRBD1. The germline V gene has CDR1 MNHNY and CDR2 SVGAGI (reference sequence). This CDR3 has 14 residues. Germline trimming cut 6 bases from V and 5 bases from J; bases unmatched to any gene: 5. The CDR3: CASRDRGPRETQYF. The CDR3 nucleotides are TGTGCCAGCAGGGACAGGGGGCCCCGGGAGACCCAGTACTTC.

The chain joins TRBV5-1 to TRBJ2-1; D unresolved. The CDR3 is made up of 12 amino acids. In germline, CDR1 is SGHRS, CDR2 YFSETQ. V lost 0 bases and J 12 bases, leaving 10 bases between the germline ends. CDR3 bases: TGCGCCAGCAGCTTGGATATACAGACGCAGTTCTTC. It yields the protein CASSLDIQTQFF.

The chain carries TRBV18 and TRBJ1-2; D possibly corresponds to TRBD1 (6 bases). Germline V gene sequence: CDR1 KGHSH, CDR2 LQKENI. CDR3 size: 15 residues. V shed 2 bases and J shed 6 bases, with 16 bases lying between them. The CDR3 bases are TGTGCCAGCTCACCATTCGCAGGGGCCGCGAATGGCTACACCTTC. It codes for CASSPFAGAANGYTF.

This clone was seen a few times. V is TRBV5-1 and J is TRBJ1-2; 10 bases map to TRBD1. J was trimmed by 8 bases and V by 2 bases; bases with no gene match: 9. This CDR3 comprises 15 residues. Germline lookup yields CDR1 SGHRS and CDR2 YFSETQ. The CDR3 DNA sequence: TGCGCCAGCAGCTTAGGGACAGGGGAATTGAGAGGCTACACCTTC. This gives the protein CASSLGTGELRGYTF.

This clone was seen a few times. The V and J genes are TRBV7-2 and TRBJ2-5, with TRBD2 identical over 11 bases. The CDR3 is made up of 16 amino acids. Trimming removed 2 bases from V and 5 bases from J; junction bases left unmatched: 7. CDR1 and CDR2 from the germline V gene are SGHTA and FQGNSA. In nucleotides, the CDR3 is TGTGCCAGCAGCTTACGGCTAGCGGGGGGTGGGGAGACCCAGTACTTC. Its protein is CASSLRLAGGGETQYF.

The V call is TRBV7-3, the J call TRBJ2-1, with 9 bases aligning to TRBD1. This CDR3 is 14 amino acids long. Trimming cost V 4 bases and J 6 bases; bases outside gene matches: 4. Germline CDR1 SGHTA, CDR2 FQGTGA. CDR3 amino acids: CASSSGQGPNEQFF. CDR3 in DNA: TGTGCCAGCAGCTCAGGACAGGGGCCCAATGAGCAGTTCTTC.

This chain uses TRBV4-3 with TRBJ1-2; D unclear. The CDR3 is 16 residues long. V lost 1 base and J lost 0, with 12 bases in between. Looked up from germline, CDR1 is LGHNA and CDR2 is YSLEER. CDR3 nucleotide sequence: TGCGCCAGCAGCCAAGGGGTCAGGAACCCTAACTATGGCTACACCTTC. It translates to CASSQGVRNPNYGYTF.

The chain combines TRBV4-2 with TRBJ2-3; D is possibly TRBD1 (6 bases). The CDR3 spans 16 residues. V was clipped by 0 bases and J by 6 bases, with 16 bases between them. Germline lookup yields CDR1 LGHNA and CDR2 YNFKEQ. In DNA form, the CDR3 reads TGTGCCAGCAGCCAAGAACAGGGTTCTGTCTTCGATACGCAGTATTTT. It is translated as CASSQEQGSVFDTQYF.